The table lists the clone carrying this T cell receptor (beta chain) with a few counts. Assay used: immunoSEQ multiplex PCR; TCRdb lists only in-frame clones, some missing. Among about 210,000 clones listed, around 88% were seen once. The data derive from a study of blood T cell repertoires in COVID-19. This CDR3 comprises 15 residues. Trimming removed 1 base at V and 1 base at J, with 12 bases between. Germline assignment: CDR1 GTSNPN and CDR2 SVGIG (reference sequence). The V gene is TRBV30, the J gene TRBJ2-3, with D tentatively TRBD2 (5 bases). The sequenced material came from PBMCs or T cells enriched from blood (not recorded which). The TCR was taken from a woman aged 40 to 50 with acute COVID-19. CDR3 residues: CAWSASARGTDTQYF. The CDR3 DNA reads as TGTGCCTGGAGTGCCAGCGCGAGGGGCACAGATACGCAGTATTTT.